The clone carrying this T cell receptor beta chain was seen just once. The antigen remains unidentified. Flow cytometry served to check the purity of CD4+ and CD8+ cells, which were isolated by positive magnetic bead selection. J lost 2 bases, V lost 5 bases, and 16 bases had no gene match. This CDR3 is 19 amino acids long. Per the germline V gene, CDR1 is SGHVS and CDR2 is FNYEAQ. The data belong to a study of somatic mutations in cytotoxic T cells in rheumatoid arthritis. Regarding the study as a whole: CD8+ clonality rose with age in rheumatoid arthritis patients, not healthy controls.

Sequenced by immunoSEQ multiplex PCR; TCRdb stores in-frame clones only, minus some. Seen here are some 16,000 clones, just under 80% observed once, and the top ten hold around a fifth. The sequencing sample was made of CD8+ T cells sorted from blood. The chain links TRBV7-6 to TRBJ2-5; 11 positions agree with TRBD2. The TCR was taken from an adult with rheumatoid arthritis. As DNA, the CDR3 is TGTGCCAGCAGCACAGGACAGGGAGGGCTAGCGGGAGGTCAAGAGACCCAGTACTTC. It specifies CASSTGQGGLAGGQETQYF.